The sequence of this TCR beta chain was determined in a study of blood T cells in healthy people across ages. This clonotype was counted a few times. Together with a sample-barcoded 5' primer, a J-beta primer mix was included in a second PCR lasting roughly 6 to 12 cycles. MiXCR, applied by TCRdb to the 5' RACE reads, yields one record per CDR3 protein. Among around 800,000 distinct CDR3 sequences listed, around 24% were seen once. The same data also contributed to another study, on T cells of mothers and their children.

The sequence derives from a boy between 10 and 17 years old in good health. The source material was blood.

CDR3 loop: CATMGQGNSRATYEQYF. DNA for the CDR3: TGTGCCACTATGGGACAGGGTAATTCAAGGGCAACCTACGAGCAGTACTTC. V is TRBV24-1 and J is TRBJ2-5; TRBD1 aligns across 9 bases. The J call may be incorrect, as the DNA end agrees better with TRBJ2-7. The CDR3 has 17 amino acids. CDR1 and CDR2 from the germline V gene are KGHDR and SFDVKD.